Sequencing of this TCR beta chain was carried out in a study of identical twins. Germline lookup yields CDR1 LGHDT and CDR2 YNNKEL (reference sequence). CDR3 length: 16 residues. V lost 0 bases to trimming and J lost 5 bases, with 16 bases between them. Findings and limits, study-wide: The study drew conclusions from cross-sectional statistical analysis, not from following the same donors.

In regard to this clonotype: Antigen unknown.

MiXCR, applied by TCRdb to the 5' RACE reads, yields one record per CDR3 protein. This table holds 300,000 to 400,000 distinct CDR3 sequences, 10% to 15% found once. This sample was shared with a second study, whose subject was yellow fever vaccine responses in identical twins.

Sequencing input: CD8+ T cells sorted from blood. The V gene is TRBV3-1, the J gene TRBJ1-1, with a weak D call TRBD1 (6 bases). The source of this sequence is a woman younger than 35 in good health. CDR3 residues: CASSQDWAGDATEAFF. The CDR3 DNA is TGTGCCAGCAGCCAAGATTGGGCAGGGGATGCGACTGAAGCTTTCTTT.